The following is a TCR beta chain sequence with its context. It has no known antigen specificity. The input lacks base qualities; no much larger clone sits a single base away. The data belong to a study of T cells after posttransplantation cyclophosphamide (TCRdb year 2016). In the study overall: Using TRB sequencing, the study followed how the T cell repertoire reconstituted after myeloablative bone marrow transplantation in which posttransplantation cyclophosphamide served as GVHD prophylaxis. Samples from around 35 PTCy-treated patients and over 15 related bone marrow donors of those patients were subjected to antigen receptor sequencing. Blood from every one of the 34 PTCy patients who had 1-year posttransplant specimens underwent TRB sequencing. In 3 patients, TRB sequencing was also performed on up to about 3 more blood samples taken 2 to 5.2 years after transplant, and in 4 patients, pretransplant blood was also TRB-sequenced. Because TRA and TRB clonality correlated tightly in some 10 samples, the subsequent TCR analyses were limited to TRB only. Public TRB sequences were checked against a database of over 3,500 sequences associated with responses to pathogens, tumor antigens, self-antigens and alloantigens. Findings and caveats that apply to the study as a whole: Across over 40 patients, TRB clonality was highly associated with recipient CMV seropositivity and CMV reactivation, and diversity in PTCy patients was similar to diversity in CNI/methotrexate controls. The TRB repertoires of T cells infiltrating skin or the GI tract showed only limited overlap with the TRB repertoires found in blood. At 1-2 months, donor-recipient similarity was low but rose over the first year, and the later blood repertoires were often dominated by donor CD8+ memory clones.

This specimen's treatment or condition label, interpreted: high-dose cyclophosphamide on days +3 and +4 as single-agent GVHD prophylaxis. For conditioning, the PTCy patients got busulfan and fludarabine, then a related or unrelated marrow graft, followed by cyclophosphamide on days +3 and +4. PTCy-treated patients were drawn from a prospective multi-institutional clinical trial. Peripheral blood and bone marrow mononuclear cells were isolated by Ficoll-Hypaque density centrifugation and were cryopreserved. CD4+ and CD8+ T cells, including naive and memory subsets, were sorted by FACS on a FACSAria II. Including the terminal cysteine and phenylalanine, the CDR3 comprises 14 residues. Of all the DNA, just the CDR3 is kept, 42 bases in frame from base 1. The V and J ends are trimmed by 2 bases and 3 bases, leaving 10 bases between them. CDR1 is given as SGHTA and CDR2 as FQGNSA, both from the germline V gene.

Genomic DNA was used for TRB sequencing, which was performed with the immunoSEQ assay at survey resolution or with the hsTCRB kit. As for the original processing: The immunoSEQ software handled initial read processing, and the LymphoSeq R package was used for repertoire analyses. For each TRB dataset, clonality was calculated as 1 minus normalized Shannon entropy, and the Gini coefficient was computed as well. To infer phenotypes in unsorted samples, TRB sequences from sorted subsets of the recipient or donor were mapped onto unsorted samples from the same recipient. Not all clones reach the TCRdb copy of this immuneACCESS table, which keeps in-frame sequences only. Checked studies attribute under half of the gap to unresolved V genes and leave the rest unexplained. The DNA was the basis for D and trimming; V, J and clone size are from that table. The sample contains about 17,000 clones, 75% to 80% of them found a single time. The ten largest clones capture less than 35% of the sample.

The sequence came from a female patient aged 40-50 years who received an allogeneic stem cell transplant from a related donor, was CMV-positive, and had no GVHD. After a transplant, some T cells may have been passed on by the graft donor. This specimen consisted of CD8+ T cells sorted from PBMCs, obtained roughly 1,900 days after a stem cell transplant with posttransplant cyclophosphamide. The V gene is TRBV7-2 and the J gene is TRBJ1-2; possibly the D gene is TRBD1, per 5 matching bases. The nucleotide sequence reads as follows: TGTGCCAGCAGCTTAATGGGGCTCGACTATGGCTACACCTTC. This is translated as CASSLMGLDYGYTF.